The 20 T cell receptor beta chains below all came from one sample that was sequenced in a study of blood T cells in healthy people across ages. The authors ran a second PCR of roughly 7 to 11 cycles using a sample-barcoded 5' primer and a J-beta primer mix. TCRdb re-called the 5' RACE reads through MiXCR, storing one row per CDR3 protein. The sample holds over 700,000 distinct CDR3 sequences, roughly 25% seen once. The sample was also reused in another study, on T cells of mothers and their children.

Sequencing input: blood. All receptors come from a boy aged 5-17 years in good health.

DNA of the CDR3: TGTGCCAGCAGCGTAGATCGGGGACTGGAGAACAATGAGCAGTTCTTC. Residues: CASSVDRGLENNEQFF. This chain connects TRBV9 to TRBJ2-5, with D tentatively TRBD2 (6 bases). The end of the DNA fits TRBJ2-1 better, so the J call may be wrong. CDR3 length: 16 amino acids. The germline gives CDR1 SGDLS, CDR2 YYNGEE.

This chain connects TRBV4-1 to TRBJ2-7, with a tentative D call TRBD2 (5 bases). The V and J ends lost 4 bases and 0 bases respectively, with 13 bases between them. CDR1 is MGHRA and CDR2 is YSYEKL in the germline V gene. The CDR3 contains 15 residues. CDR3 protein: CASSPSIASSYEQYF. CDR3 nucleotides: TGCGCCAGCAGCCCTAGCATAGCGTCCTCCTACGAGCAGTACTTC.

This clonotype was detected a few times. V usage is TRBV7-9 and J usage is TRBJ2-3, with TRBD2 matching over 11 bases. The V gene end was trimmed by 2 bases and the J gene end by 7 bases; junction bases not matched to a gene: 2. The CDR3 runs 14 residues. CDR1 and CDR2 from the germline V gene are SEHNR and FQNEAQ (reference sequence). The CDR3 here is CASSLIAGGNTQYF. As DNA, the CDR3 is TGTGCCAGCAGCTTAATAGCGGGAGGGAATACGCAGTATTTT.

The chain is built from TRBV20-1 and TRBJ2-5, with 8 bases aligning to TRBD2. With 2 bases clipped from V and 5 bases from J, the junction kept 13 bases outside the gene matches. Germline CDR1 is DFQATT and CDR2 is SNEGSKA (reference sequence). This CDR3 region has 16 residues. This CDR3 is CSARNLLAGSLETQYF. CDR3 in DNA: TGCAGTGCTAGAAACCTTCTAGCGGGCTCTCTGGAGACCCAGTACTTC.

Only a few counts were recorded for this clonotype. The genes are TRBV5-1 and TRBJ2-1; D gene ambiguous. CDR1 and CDR2 (germline): SGHRS, YFSETQ. The CDR3 runs 12 residues. The ends were cut back, 5 bases at V and 7 bases at J, with 10 bases in the middle. Here the CDR3 reads CASRILGNEQFF. The CDR3 bases are TGCGCCAGCAGAATCCTAGGAAATGAGCAGTTCTTC.

The chain links TRBV6-2 or TRBV6-3 to TRBJ2-5; no firm D call. The DNA end favors TRBJ2-1, so the J call may be wrong. CDR1 and CDR2 (germline): MNHEY, SVGEGT. The CDR3 sequence is 12 residues long. This CDR3 reads CASSDEYNEQFF. The CDR3 coding sequence is TGTGCCAGCAGTGACGAATACAATGAGCAGTTCTTC.

The chain employs TRBV7-8 and TRBJ1-4; weak D call: TRBD1 (5 bases). V lost 0 bases and J lost 5, with 7 bases in between. Germline CDR1 and CDR2: SGHVS and FQNEAQ. This CDR3 has 14 amino acids. CDR3 DNA: TGTGCCAGCAGCTTAGCAGGGGCCAATGAAAAACTGTTTTTT. As protein: CASSLAGANEKLFF.

The rearrangement links TRBV5-1 to TRBJ2-1; tentatively, D is TRBD1 (6 bases). The CDR3 runs to 16 residues. V was clipped by 4 bases and J by 5 bases, with 19 bases between them. Looked up from germline, CDR1 is SGHRS and CDR2 is YFSETQ. Here the CDR3 DNA reads TGCGCCAGCAGCCGGGGCGAGGGGGAGATCCACAATGAGCAGTTCTTC. It yields the protein CASSRGEGEIHNEQFF.

This clonotype was recorded a few times. The chain employs TRBV7-9 and TRBJ2-2, with TRBD1 as a possible D gene (6 bases). The CDR3 is 16 amino acids. Germline V gene lookup returns CDR1 SEHNR and CDR2 FQNEAQ (reference sequence). The V gene lost 5 bases and the J gene lost 2 bases, with 15 bases spanning the gap. CDR3 sequence (DNA): TGTGCCAGCAGCAACATGGACAGCCCTAACACCGGGGAGCTGTTTTTT. Its translation is CASSNMDSPNTGELFF.

The V call is TRBV29-1, the J call TRBJ2-5; D may match TRBD1 or TRBD2 (7 bases each). TRBJ2-7 matches the DNA end more closely, so the J call is doubtful. Germline V lookup: CDR1 SQVTM, CDR2 ANQGSEA. The CDR3 extends over 13 amino acids. CDR3 nucleotides: TGCAGCGCCCGACAGGGAGGGTCCTACGAGCAGTACTTC. It encodes CSARQGGSYEQYF.

The chain links TRBV20-1 to TRBJ2-5, with D tentatively TRBD2 (5 bases). The CDR3 loop spans 16 amino acids. Trimming removed 0 bases at V and 0 bases at J, with 14 bases between. Germline values: CDR1 DFQATT, CDR2 SNEGSKA (reference sequence). CDR3 residues: CSARDRMEVYQETQYF. DNA for the CDR3: TGCAGTGCTAGAGATCGAATGGAGGTGTACCAAGAGACCCAGTACTTC.

V gene TRBV29-1 combines with J gene TRBJ2-2, with 10 bases that match TRBD1. The CDR3 contains 14 residues. Per germline, CDR1 SQVTM and CDR2 ANQGSEA. J lost 8 bases, V lost 3 bases, and 6 bases had no gene match. In nucleotides, the CDR3 is TGCAGCGTTGAGGACAGGGGGATAGCTGGGGAGCTGTTTTTT. Translated: CSVEDRGIAGELFF.

This clonotype was counted a single time. The gene calls are TRBV5-1 and TRBJ2-4; D may be TRBD1 (6 bases). The germline V gene has CDR1 SGHRS and CDR2 YFSETQ. The CDR3 spans 16 residues. Trimming stripped 4 bases from V and 0 bases from J, with 14 bases between. As DNA, the CDR3 is TGCGCCAGCAGCAGATCCGGGACACAAGCCAAAAACATTCAGTACTTC. This sequence encodes CASSRSGTQAKNIQYF.

The table lists this clonotype with a few counts. This chain joins TRBV14 and TRBJ1-1, with a weak D call TRBD1 (6 bases). V lost 10 bases and J 2 bases, leaving 20 bases between the germline ends. This CDR3 region has 15 residues. Germline V gene data show CDR1 as SGHDN and CDR2 as FVKESK. CDR3 residues: CATSNRERGNTEAFF. DNA of the CDR3: TGTGCCACCTCAAACAGGGAGAGGGGAAACACTGAAGCTTTCTTT.

This clonotype has only one observation. The chain has TRBV7-3 and TRBJ2-1, with D possibly called TRBD1 or TRBD2 (6 bases each). The germline gives CDR1 SGHTA, CDR2 FQGTGA. Trimming removed 2 bases from V and 3 bases from J, with 14 bases in between. CDR3 size: 16 residues. The CDR3 DNA is TGTGCCAGCAGCTTAGTAGGGGGGTACGGCTACAATGAGCAGTTCTTC. It specifies CASSLVGGYGYNEQFF. Filled out from reference TRBV7-3 and TRBJ2-1, the complete variable domain reads GAGVSQTPSNKVTEKGKYVELRCDPISGHTALYWYRQSLGQGPEFLIYFQGTGAADDSGLPNDRFFAVRPEGSVSTLKIQRTERGDSAVYLCASSLVGGYGYNEQFFGPGTRLTVL.

V gene TRBV5-6 combines with J gene TRBJ2-3, with D possibly being TRBD1 (6 bases). CDR1 and CDR2 (germline): SGHDT, YYEEEE. There are 14 residues in the CDR3. Trimming shortened V by 2 bases and J by 4 bases, and 11 bases separated the two germline ends. CDR3 residues: CASSFRQDPDTQYF. CDR3 bases: TGTGCCAGCAGCTTTCGACAGGATCCAGATACGCAGTATTTT.

In this sample, this clonotype turned up a few times. The chain employs TRBV12-3 or TRBV12-4 and TRBJ1-4; D ambiguous. V shed 9 bases and J shed 10 bases, with 21 bases lying between them. This CDR3 region has 14 residues. The CDR3 reads CARDWMEEGGKLFF. The CDR3 DNA sequence: TGTGCCAGAGACTGGATGGAAGAGGGTGGAAAACTGTTTTTT.

CDR3 sequence reads: CASSHFSGYEQYF. CDR3 bases: TGTGCCAGCAGCCATTTTAGCGGCTACGAGCAGTACTTC. V gene TRBV7-2 combines with J gene TRBJ2-5; a possible D gene is TRBD2 (6 bases). TRBJ2-7 explains the end of the DNA better; the J call may be wrong. CDR3 length: 13 amino acids. The germline gives CDR1 SGHTA, CDR2 FQGNSA.

This chain links TRBV5-1 with TRBJ2-1, with D perhaps TRBD1 (5 bases). Per germline, CDR1 SGHRS and CDR2 YFSETQ. V lost 4 bases, J lost 2 bases, and 13 bases lay in between. The CDR3 is 15 residues long. CDR3 loop: CASSRTQDPYNEQFF. The CDR3 DNA sequence: TGCGCCAGCAGCCGAACACAGGACCCCTACAATGAGCAGTTCTTC. Supplemented by reference TRBV5-1 and TRBJ2-1, the full variable domain reads KAGVTQTPRYLIKTRGQQVTLSCSPISGHRSVSWYQQTPGQGLQFLFEYFSETQRNKGNFPGRFSGRQFSNSRSEMNVSTLELGDSALYLCASSRTQDPYNEQFFGPGTRLTVL.

There are a few counts of this clonotype. The chain links TRBV3-1 to TRBJ2-5, with D possibly being TRBD2 (6 bases). Germline V CDR1 and CDR2: LGHDT, YNNKEL (reference sequence). There are 15 residues in the CDR3. The germline V and J ends were trimmed by 1 base and 1 base, with 10 bases remaining between them. In DNA, the CDR3 is TGTGCCAGCAGCCAAGCATCGGGAGCCCAAGAGACCCAGTACTTC. It codes for CASSQASGAQETQYF.